The 16 T cell receptor beta chains reported below all come from one sample, sequenced in a study of human T cells and chemical hapten exposure. From the RACE reads, TCRdb called clonotypes with MiXCR, one entry per CDR3 protein. Of more than 65,000 distinct CDR3 sequences in the sample, around 30% were seen once. Described time point: patch test 1, 2 weeks after DPC sensitization. Treatment of the sample: therapeutic diphenylcyclopropenone sensitization with weekly scalp DPC. The sample consisted of whole blood, taken in connection with sensitization to the hapten diphenylcyclopropenone (DPC). The receptors here all came from a man aged 35 to 55 with alopecia areata. Some clones in this sample may be carry-over from other donors' samples.

This chain uses TRBV27 with TRBJ2-2; TRBD2 aligns across 7 bases. The CDR3 is 17 residues long. The trim removed 5 bases at V and 16 bases at J, leaving 25 bases unmatched. CDR1 is MNHEY, CDR2 SMNVEV, per germline (reference sequence). The CDR3 protein is CASSPLGGGSIAGEGFF. The CDR3 DNA follows: TGTGCCAGCAGTCCCCTCGGGGGAGGCTCGATCGCCGGGGAGGGGTTTTTT.

The rearrangement joins TRBV28 to TRBJ2-7; 8 nucleotides align to TRBD2. Germline lookup yields CDR1 MDHEN and CDR2 SYDVKM. Trimming took 3 bases from V and 2 from J; bases not matched to a gene: 6. CDR3 length equals 15 residues. The CDR3 protein is CASSFAGGVPYEQYF. The CDR3, as DNA: TGTGCCAGCAGTTTCGCGGGAGGAGTACCCTACGAGCAGTACTTC.

J is TRBJ1-1 and V is TRBV7-3, with D possibly matching TRBD1 (6 bases). V lost 2 bases and J 4 bases, leaving 11 bases between the germline ends. The CDR3 totals 14 residues. The germline CDR1 and CDR2 sequences are SGHTA and FQGTGA. Here the CDR3 DNA reads TGTGCCAGCAGCTTAGGGGAGGGGGGCACTGAAGCTTTCTTT. Amino acid sequence: CASSLGEGGTEAFF.

This chain joins TRBV12-3 or TRBV12-4 and TRBJ2-6; no definite D call. This CDR3 has 14 residues. V was cut by 7 bases and J by 0 bases, with 7 bases left in between. CDR3 amino acids: CASNIYSGANVLTF. The CDR3 DNA reads as TGTGCCAGCAACATTTACTCTGGGGCCAACGTCCTGACTTTC.

This clonotype was detected once. The CDR3 DNA sequence: TGTGCCAGCAGCCGACGGGGGACTTTTCTGGATGGCTACACCTTC. It yields the protein CASSRRGTFLDGYTF. The chain carries TRBV7-9 and TRBJ1-2; a weak D match, TRBD1 (5 bases). The CDR3 extends over 15 amino acids. Germline V gene sequence: CDR1 SEHNR, CDR2 FQNEAQ (reference sequence). The V and J ends lost 5 bases and 6 bases respectively, with 19 bases between them.

The J gene is TRBJ2-2, the V gene TRBV20-1, with D possibly matching TRBD1 (6 bases). V dropped 2 bases and J dropped 1 base, with 11 bases sitting between them. The CDR3 is made up of 15 amino acids. The germline CDR1 and CDR2 sequences are DFQATT and SNEGSKA (reference sequence). The CDR3 is CSARPPGQNTGELFF. DNA of the CDR3: TGCAGTGCTAGACCTCCGGGACAGAACACCGGGGAGCTGTTTTTT.

This clonotype was counted at least ten times. The chain uses TRBV6-6 and TRBJ2-7, with D possibly TRBD1 on 6 matching bases. The CDR3 loop spans 12 amino acids. Per germline, CDR1 MNHNY and CDR2 SVGAGI (reference sequence). Trimming took off 7 bases at V and 6 bases at J, with 13 bases between the two ends. CDR3 DNA sequence: TGTGCCAGCACCCTGACAGGAAGCGAGCAGTACTTC. Protein sequence: CASTLTGSEQYF.

The chain combines TRBV28 with TRBJ1-5; D remains unclear. This CDR3 contains 15 residues. Trimming cost V 4 bases and J 0 bases, with 10 bases left between them. Germline-derived CDR1 and CDR2 are MDHEN and SYDVKM. CDR3 amino acids: CASSSEVYSNQPQHF. In nucleotides, the CDR3 is TGTGCCAGCAGTTCCGAAGTATATAGCAATCAGCCCCAGCATTTT. Supplemented by reference TRBV28 and TRBJ1-5, the full variable domain reads DVKVTQSSRYLVKRTGEKVFLECVQDMDHENMFWYRQDPGLGLRLIYFSYDVKMKEKGDIPEGYSVSREKKERFSLILESASTNQTSMYLCASSSEVYSNQPQHFGDGTRLSIL.

The chain employs TRBV29-1 and TRBJ1-1; the D gene is possibly TRBD1 (6 bases). This CDR3 is built from 14 residues. Trimming took 6 bases from V and 6 from J, leaving 20 bases between them. The V gene's germline CDR1 is SQVTM and CDR2 ANQGSEA. The CDR3 region has the DNA TGCAGCGTCGATTTAAGTAGGGGGAGCCCTGAAGCTTTCTTT. As protein: CSVDLSRGSPEAFF.

This clonotype appeared a single time. This chain uses TRBV6-6 with TRBJ1-6; perhaps TRBD1 as D (5 bases). Looked up from germline, CDR1 is MNHNY and CDR2 is SVGAGI (reference sequence). V lost 4 bases to trimming and J lost 8 bases, with 15 bases between them. There are 15 residues in the CDR3. CDR3 loop: CASSSLGGVDSPLHF. The CDR3 DNA is TGTGCCAGCAGTTCCCTGGGGGGTGTGGATTCACCCCTCCACTTT.

The chain carries TRBV9 and TRBJ2-7, with TRBD2 matching over 9 bases. V shed 0 bases and J 4 bases; nucleotides not matched to a gene: 5. This CDR3 comprises 15 residues. The germline CDR1 and CDR2 sequences are SGDLS and YYNGEE. The CDR3 DNA follows: TGTGCCAGCAGCGTAGGAGCGGGAGGTCGGTACGAGCAGTACTTC. Its translation: CASSVGAGGRYEQYF.

This rearrangement joins TRBV5-1 to TRBJ2-7, with unresolved D. Germline loops: CDR1 SGHRS, CDR2 YFSETQ. This CDR3 has 12 amino acids. Trimming shortened V by 1 base and J by 5 bases, and 7 bases separated the two germline ends. The CDR3 reads CASSLSADEQYF. The CDR3 coding sequence is TGCGCCAGCAGCTTGAGCGCGGACGAGCAGTACTTC. The entire variable domain, with the rest obtained from reference TRBV5-1 and TRBJ2-7, is as follows: KAGVTQTPRYLIKTRGQQVTLSCSPISGHRSVSWYQQTPGQGLQFLFEYFSETQRNKGNFPGRFSGRQFSNSRSEMNVSTLELGDSALYLCASSLSADEQYFGPGTRLTVT.

The chain employs TRBV7-9 and TRBJ2-5; D is ambiguous. V lost 4 bases and J 0 bases, leaving 9 bases between the germline ends. The germline CDR1 and CDR2 sequences are SEHNR and FQNEAQ (reference sequence). This CDR3 spans 14 amino acids. The DNA of the CDR3 is TGTGCCAGCAGCTCCAGCCAGTACCAAGAGACCCAGTACTTC. This encodes CASSSSQYQETQYF.

Comments on this clonotype: The germline gene is not matched at one end of the junction; a read error may be the cause. This chain uses TRBV7-2 with TRBJ2-7; D might be TRBD2 (6 bases). The CDR3 consists of 12 residues. The V gene's germline CDR1 is SGHTA and CDR2 FQGNSA. As DNA, the CDR3 is TGTGCCAGCAGCTTATATGGCGGGATCCTTGGCTTC. Translated: CASSLYGGILGF.

This clonotype was recorded a few times. The J gene is TRBJ2-5, the V gene TRBV6-2 or TRBV6-3; D call uncertain. V lost 0 bases, J lost 7 bases, and 12 bases lay in between. The CDR3 spans 14 residues. The germline V gene encodes CDR1 MNHEY and CDR2 SVGEGT. CDR3 coding DNA: TGTGCCAGCAGTTACTCGACGACCGGCCGGACCCAGTACTTC. The encoded protein is CASSYSTTGRTQYF.

This clonotype has only a few counts. As the CDR3 is not closed by the conserved phenylalanine or tryptophan, this likely results from a read error. No DNA is shown, since the ends of the CDR3 on it are uncertain; the CDR3 is the one TCRdb lists. The chain has TRBV6-5 and TRBJ2-7; the D call of TRBD1 is as the table states it, not checked on the DNA. With termini counted, the CDR3 has 9 amino acids. Germline CDR1 MNHEY, CDR2 SVGAGI. CDR3 protein: CASIPRQVL.